This TCR beta chain was captured by sequencing in a study of response to subunit inactivated influenza vaccine. Study-wide results and caveats: Authors suggested that a seasonal influenza vaccination recruits few new T cells each time.

V lost 0 bases, J lost 4 bases, and 7 bases stayed unmatched. The CDR3 totals 15 residues. Germline V CDR1 and CDR2: DFQATT, SNEGSKA (reference sequence). As concerns this clonotype: No antigen is known for it.

TCRdb itself ran the RT-PCR reads through MiXCR, one entry per CDR3 protein. In the table there are roughly 790,000 distinct CDR3 sequences, 21% of which are singletons. This material consisted of PBMCs from blood, taken less than 6 days after vaccination. The J gene is TRBJ2-3, the V gene TRBV20-1; 7 bases are shared with TRBD2. The TCR originated in a man aged 45-60 years who received an inactivated influenza vaccine. In nucleotides, the CDR3 is TGCAGTGCTAGAGAGCGGGGGACCTGGGCAGATACGCAGTATTTT. Protein product: CSARERGTWADTQYF.